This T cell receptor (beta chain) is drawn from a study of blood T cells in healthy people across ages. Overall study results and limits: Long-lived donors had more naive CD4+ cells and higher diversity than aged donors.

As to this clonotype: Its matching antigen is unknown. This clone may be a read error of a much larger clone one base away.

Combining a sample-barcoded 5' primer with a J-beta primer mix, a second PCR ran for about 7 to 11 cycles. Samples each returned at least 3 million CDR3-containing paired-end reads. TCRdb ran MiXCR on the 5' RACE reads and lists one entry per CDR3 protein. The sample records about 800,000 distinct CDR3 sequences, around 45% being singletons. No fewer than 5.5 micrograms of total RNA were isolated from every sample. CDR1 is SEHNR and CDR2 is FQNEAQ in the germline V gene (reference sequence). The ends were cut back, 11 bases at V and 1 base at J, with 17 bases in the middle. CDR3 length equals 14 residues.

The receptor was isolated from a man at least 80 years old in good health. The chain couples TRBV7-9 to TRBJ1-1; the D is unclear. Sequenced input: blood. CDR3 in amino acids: CACTDTTRNTEAFF. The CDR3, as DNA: TGTGCCTGCACCGATACTACAAGGAACACTGAAGCTTTCTTT.